The clone carrying this TCR beta chain came up a few times. This sample was taken from a study of CD8+ T cells in alopecia areata. Sequencing used cDNA as its template, made by extracting RNA and reverse transcribing it. TCRdb keeps only in-frame clones here, not all; method: immunoSEQ multiplex PCR. The table lists about 150,000 clones, roughly 62% of them singletons, with about 6.8% in the top ten. Germline CDR1 SGHKS, CDR2 YYEKEE (reference sequence). The CDR3 consists of 13 residues. V gave up 0 bases and J gave up 5 bases, with 8 bases separating them. The J gene is TRBJ1-1, the V gene TRBV5-5, with unresolved D. The starting material was CD4+ T cells sorted from blood, obtained at week 0. The TCR sequence derives from a human donor with alopecia areata. The CDR3 reads CASSLAEWTEAFF. CDR3 nucleotide sequence: TGTGCCAGCAGCTTGGCCGAGTGGACTGAAGCTTTCTTT.